Each of the 18 T cell receptor beta chains below was sequenced from the same sample in a study of tissue T cells after allogeneic stem cell transplantation. The time point here: mouse harvest day 14 after allogeneic transplant. Mouse grafts combined 10^7 T-cell-depleted bone marrow cells with 10^6 splenic CD5+ T cells. The protocol was immunoSEQ multiplex PCR, while the TCRdb copy is restricted to in-frame clones and leaves out a portion. The repertoire consists of roughly 5,000 clones, with over 40% occurring once and the leading ten covering 13% to 15%. Sequenced sample: gut tissue. These receptors originate from a female BALB/c mouse given C57BL/6 T cells with graft-versus-host disease after an allogeneic hematopoietic cell transplant.

The table lists this clone with a count of one. Germline and genes: mouse. Read coverage stops 1 residue before the CDR3 terminus; the germline J gene supplies the remainder. The chain employs TRBV23 and TRBJ1-1; the table calls TRBD1, which could not be checked here. The V gene's germline CDR1 is KGHTA and CDR2 FQNQQP. The CDR3 consists of 13 residues. The CDR3 loop reads CSSSQGQNTEVFF. CDR3 DNA, as far as it was read: TGCTCCAGCAGTCAGGGACAAAACACAGAAGTCTTC.

This clone was detected only once. The genes and germline here are from mouse. The CDR3 end falls 1 residue outside the read, so it is completed with the germline J gene. The genes are TRBV26 and TRBJ2-4, with TRBD1 matching over 9 bases. The V gene end was trimmed by 6 bases and the J gene end by 4 bases; junction bases not matched to a gene: 2. The CDR3 runs to 13 residues. CDR1 is KGHPV, CDR2 FQNQEV, per germline (reference sequence). CDR3 bases read: TGTGCCAGCAGACAGGGGGCGGAAAACACCTTGTAC. This encodes CASRQGAENTLY. In full, the CDR3 reads CASRQGAENTLYF.

On this clone itself: Mouse gene names apply. The CDR3 goes on 1 residue after the read ends, and that part is filled in from the germline J gene. The V and J genes are TRBV12-2 and TRBJ2-3; D not certain. CDR3 size: 14 residues. The V and J ends lost 4 bases and 0 bases respectively, with 10 bases between them. CDR1 is SGHLS and CDR2 is HYDKME in the germline V gene. This CDR3 reads CASSKGSSAETLYF. CDR3 DNA (partial): TGTGCCAGCTCGAAAGGCTCTAGTGCAGAAACGCTGTAT.

Regarding this clone: Germline and genes: mouse. CDR3 DNA (partial): TGTGCCAGCAGTCTCTCGCAGACAGAAGTCTTC. It specifies CASSLSQTEVF. The complete CDR3 protein is CASSLSQTEVFF. This chain uses TRBV26 with TRBJ1-1; D call uncertain. The CDR3 end is not reached by the read, which stops 1 residue before it; the germline J gene fills it in. The germline V and J ends were trimmed by 3 bases and 5 bases, with 7 bases remaining between them. The germline CDR1 and CDR2 sequences are KGHPV and FQNQEV (reference sequence). This CDR3 contains 12 residues.

This clone was found once. Gene and germline names: mouse. The CDR3 loop reads CASRDWGGDAEQFF. The CDR3 DNA, read in part, is TGTGCCAGCAGGGACTGGGGGGGCGATGCTGAGCAGTTC. The rearrangement links TRBV26 to TRBJ2-1, with 13 bases fitting TRBD2. Sequencing ends 1 residue short of the CDR3 end; the germline J gene provides the rest. The CDR3 contains 14 residues. The trim removed 6 bases at V and 5 bases at J, leaving 1 base unmatched. The germline V gene has CDR1 KGHPV and CDR2 FQNQEV (reference sequence).

Comments on this clone: The gene names given are mouse names. The missing CDR3 end, 1 residue past where the read stops, is filled in from the germline J gene. This chain uses TRBV29 with TRBJ1-1; D not resolved. The CDR3 sequence is 13 residues long. The V gene lost 2 bases and the J gene lost 4 bases, with 8 bases spanning the gap. Germline V lookup: CDR1 MSHET, CDR2 SYDVDS. The CDR3 is CASSLVVGTEVFF. The sequenced CDR3 bases are TGTGCTAGCAGTTTAGTGGTTGGCACAGAAGTCTTC.

Regarding this clone: Any gene name here is a mouse gene name. The read ends 1 residue early relative to the CDR3; the germline J gene fills the gap. The gene calls are TRBV24 and TRBJ2-5; 9 positions agree with TRBD2. Germline V CDR1 and CDR2: KGHTA, FRNEEI. Germline trimming cut 2 bases from V and 8 bases from J; bases unmatched to any gene: 11. This CDR3 spans 16 amino acids. CDR3 DNA, as far as it was read: TGTGCCAGCAGTCTGCCCCTGGGGGGGGCGCATAGCACCCAGTAC. Its translation is CASSLPLGGAHSTQY. The entire CDR3 protein is CASSLPLGGAHSTQYF.

Within the sample, this clone is medium-sized. Mouse germline and gene names are used. The read terminates 1 residue ahead of where the CDR3 ends, so the germline J gene completes it. The chain carries TRBV5 and TRBJ2-7; 7 positions match TRBD1. Unmatched junction bases numbered 0, after V lost 0 bases and J lost 4 bases. The CDR3 loop spans 13 amino acids. The V gene's germline CDR1 is LGHNA and CDR2 YNLKQL (reference sequence). CDR3 DNA (partial): TGTGCCAGCAGCCAAGAGGGACAGTATGAACAGTAC. Translating it yields CASSQEGQYEQY. The whole CDR3 protein is CASSQEGQYEQYF.

Notes on this clone: The listed genes are named as in mouse. From the germline J gene comes the end of the CDR3, since the read stops 1 residue before it. This rearrangement joins TRBV2 to TRBJ1-1, with D uncertain. The length of the CDR3 is 12 residues. From germline, CDR1 is LGHNA and CDR2 YSYQKL. V was pared by 3 bases and J by 1 base, with 3 bases between. CDR3 bases read: TGTGCCAGCAGCCACAGAAACACAGAAGTCTTC. This translates into CASSHRNTEVF. The entire CDR3 is CASSHRNTEVFF. Using reference TRBV2 and TRBJ1-1 for the parts outside the CDR3, the full variable domain is DPKIIQKPKYLVAVTGSEKILICEQYLGHNAMYWYRQSAKKPLEFMFSYSYQKLMDNQTASSRFQPQSSKKNHLDLQITALKPDDSATYFCASSHRNTEVFFGKGTRLTVV.

To note about this clone: Gene names are the mouse ones. Sequencing ends 1 residue short of the CDR3 end; the germline J gene provides the rest. The V gene is TRBV2, the J gene TRBJ2-1; TRBD1 matches 11 bases. The CDR3 has 15 amino acids. Germline CDR1 and CDR2: LGHNA and YSYQKL. J was trimmed by 7 bases and V by 0 bases; bases with no gene match: 2. CDR3 DNA (partial): TGTGCCAGCAGCCAAGAGGGGACAGGGGGGGCTGAGCAGTTC. It specifies CASSQEGTGGAEQF. The full CDR3 reads CASSQEGTGGAEQFF.

This clone is labeled as medium-sized. Gene names are mouse gene names. The CDR3 end lies 1 residue beyond the end of the read and is filled in from the germline J gene. This rearrangement joins TRBV3 to TRBJ2-7; the D is unclear. V lost 1 base and J 3 bases, leaving 10 bases between the germline ends. The CDR3 totals 14 residues. Germline loops: CDR1 SNHLY, CDR2 FYNGKV (reference sequence). The DNA read from the CDR3 is TGTGCCAGCAGCTTAGGGTCAGAAGACTATGAACAGTAC. This encodes CASSLGSEDYEQY. The entire CDR3 protein is CASSLGSEDYEQYF.

Note on this clone: Mouse names are used for the genes. Read sequence stops 1 residue before the CDR3 end, and the germline J gene provides the missing end. V and J are TRBV26 and TRBJ2-3, with 10 bases fitting TRBD1. V dropped 4 bases and J dropped 0; count of bases not matched to a gene: 4. The CDR3 runs to 16 residues. The germline V gene encodes CDR1 KGHPV and CDR2 FQNQEV (reference sequence). CDR3 DNA (partial): TGTGCCAGCAGTCGTGGGACAGGGGCTAGTGCAGAAACGCTGTAT. This translates into CASSRGTGASAETLY. The full CDR3 reads CASSRGTGASAETLYF.

Note on this clone: Mouse gene names apply. The CDR3 end falls 1 residue outside the read, so it is completed with the germline J gene. This chain links TRBV17 with TRBJ2-5; no firm D call. Germline CDR1 MNHDT, CDR2 YYDKIL. The germline V and J ends were trimmed by 0 bases and 2 bases, with 6 bases remaining between them. The CDR3 contains 14 residues. CDR3 DNA, as far as it was read: TGTGCTAGCAGTAGAGATCAGCGCCAAGACACCCAGTAC. Its protein is CASSRDQRQDTQY. The full CDR3 is CASSRDQRQDTQYF.

By sample share, this clone is medium-sized. Gene names are mouse gene names. The CDR3 end lies 1 residue beyond the end of the read and is filled in from the germline J gene. The rearrangement uses TRBV4 and TRBJ2-7, with 10 bases that match TRBD1. From germline, CDR1 is LGHDT and CDR2 YNNKQL (reference sequence). V lost 5 bases, J lost 7 bases, and 5 bases stayed unmatched. The CDR3 length is 13 residues. The part of the CDR3 DNA that was read is TGTGCCAGCAGCCGGGACAGGGGCGGGGAACAGTAC. It codes for CASSRDRGGEQY. The full CDR3 sequence reads CASSRDRGGEQYF.

This clone was detected a few times. The gene names given are mouse names. The DNA ends 1 residue before the CDR3 does, and the rest of the CDR3 is filled in from the germline J gene. The V gene is TRBV3, the J gene TRBJ1-1; a weak D match, TRBD1 (5 bases). Trimming pared 3 bases from V and 1 base from J, leaving 6 bases between. The CDR3 has 13 residues. The germline V gene encodes CDR1 SNHLY and CDR2 FYNGKV (reference sequence). CDR3 sequence: CASSFDRNTEVFF. CDR3 bases read: TGTGCCAGCAGCTTTGACAGAAACACAGAAGTCTTC.

As regards this clone: Germline and genes: mouse. The read finishes 1 residue shy of the CDR3 end, and the germline J gene is used to complete it. The chain combines TRBV26 with TRBJ1-1; 12 bases line up with TRBD1. V lost 6 bases to trimming and J lost 5 bases; unmatched junction nucleotides: 4. This CDR3 has 14 residues. The germline V gene has CDR1 KGHPV and CDR2 FQNQEV (reference sequence). CDR3 in amino acids: CASSLGQGATEVFF. The part of the CDR3 DNA that was read is TGTGCCAGCAGCCTGGGACAGGGGGCGACAGAAGTCTTC.

On this clone: Genes and germline are mouse. Read data end 1 residue before the CDR3 end; the end is taken from the germline J gene. V usage is TRBV26 and J usage is TRBJ1-6, with TRBD1 as a possible D gene (6 bases). TRBJ1-6 is known as an ORF, though its function is uncertain. The CDR3 has 13 residues. Trimming removed 4 bases from V and 7 bases from J, with 8 bases in between. The germline V gene has CDR1 KGHPV and CDR2 FQNQEV (reference sequence). CDR3 sequence: CASSHGQNSPLYF. The covered CDR3 bases are TGTGCCAGCAGTCACGGACAGAATTCGCCCCTCTAC.

In regard to this clone: All gene names here are mouse names. The CDR3 end is not reached by the read, which stops 1 residue before it; the germline J gene fills it in. V gene TRBV26 combines with J gene TRBJ1-5; no clear D gene. Trimming stripped 2 bases from V and 4 bases from J, with 6 bases between. The CDR3 runs 13 residues. Germline assignment: CDR1 KGHPV and CDR2 FQNQEV (reference sequence). CDR3 DNA (partial): TGTGCCAGCAGTCTGCCACAAAACCAGGCTCCGCTT. It specifies CASSLPQNQAPL. The full CDR3 sequence reads CASSLPQNQAPLF.